The clone carrying this T cell receptor beta chain was recorded many times. The target antigen is unknown. Relying on iRepertoire HTBI primers and Arm-PCR of CDR3 regions, the team built TCR beta libraries. TCRdb re-called the multiplex PCR reads through MiXCR, storing one row per CDR3 protein. The top ten hold about 38% of the sample, which has about 320,000 distinct CDR3 sequences, 15% to 20% seen once. The data are from a study of regulatory T cells in long-lasting Graves disease. Whole-study results and caveats: Persistent patients shared 2,741 public clonotypes among themselves. Newly diagnosed patients shared fewer, at roughly 1,000.

Trimming took off 7 bases at V and 4 bases at J, with 18 bases between the two ends. CDR1 SNHLY and CDR2 FYNNEI come from the germline V gene. The CDR3 is 15 residues long. Time point meaning: newly diagnosed GD, antithyroid drugs for less than 3 months. RNA isolated from PBMCs was used to make the TCR library. This chain links TRBV2 with TRBJ2-3; no reliable D call. The source was peripheral blood mononuclear cells (PBMCs), collected at new diagnosis, from a patient treated with antithyroid drugs. This receptor was identified in a female donor with Graves disease. The CDR3 region has the DNA TGTGCCAGCAAGGCTTTCGGTGTCGAATCAGATACGCAGTATTTT. This codes for CASKAFGVESDTQYF.